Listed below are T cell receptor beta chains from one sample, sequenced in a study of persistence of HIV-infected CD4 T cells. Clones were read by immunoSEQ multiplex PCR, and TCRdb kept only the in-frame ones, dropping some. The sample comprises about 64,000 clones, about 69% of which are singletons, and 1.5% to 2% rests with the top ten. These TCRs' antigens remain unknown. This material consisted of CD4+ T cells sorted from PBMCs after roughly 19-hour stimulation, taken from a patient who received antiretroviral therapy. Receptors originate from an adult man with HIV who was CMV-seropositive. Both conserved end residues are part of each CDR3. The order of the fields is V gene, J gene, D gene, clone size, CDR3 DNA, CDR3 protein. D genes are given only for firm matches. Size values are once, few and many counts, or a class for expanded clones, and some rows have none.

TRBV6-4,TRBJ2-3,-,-,TGTGCCAGCAGTGACTCGGGCGGTAGCACAGATACGCAGTATTTT,CASSDSGGSTDTQYF
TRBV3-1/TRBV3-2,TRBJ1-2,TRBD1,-,TGTGCCAGCAGCCAAGGGTTGGGACAGGGATATGGCTACACCTTC,CASSQGLGQGYGYTF
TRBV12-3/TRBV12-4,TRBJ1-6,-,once,TGTGCCAGCAGTTTAAGGCGTCATTCACCCCTCCACTTT,CASSLRRHSPLHF
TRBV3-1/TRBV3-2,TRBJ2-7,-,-,TGTGCCAGCAGCCAAGGGGCAGGAAACCCCTACGAGCAGTACTTC,CASSQGAGNPYEQYF
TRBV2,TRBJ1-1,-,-,TGTGCCAGCAGTGAGCAGGGTTCAACTGAAGCTTTCTTT,CASSEQGSTEAFF
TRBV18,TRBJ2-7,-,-,TGTGCCAGCTCAGACAGACCCAACGAGCAGTACTTC,CASSDRPNEQYF
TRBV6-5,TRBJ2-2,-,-,TGTGCCAGCAAGGGTTACGGAAACACCGGGGAGCTGTTTTTT,CASKGYGNTGELFF
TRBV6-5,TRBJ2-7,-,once,TGTGCCAGCAGTTACGAGGGGCCACCCTACGAGCAGTACTTC,CASSYEGPPYEQYF
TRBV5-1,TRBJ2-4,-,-,TGCGCCAGCAGCTTGGGGGACATGTCCAAAAACATTCAGTACTTC,CASSLGDMSKNIQYF
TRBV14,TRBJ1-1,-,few,TGTGCCAGCAGCCAAGGGGTAACTGAAGCTTTCTTT,CASSQGVTEAFF
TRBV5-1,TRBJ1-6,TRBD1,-,TGCGCCAGCAGCTTGGAGGGGGCCAATAATTCACCCCTCCACTTT,CASSLEGANNSPLHF
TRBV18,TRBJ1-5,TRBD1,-,TGTGCCAGCTCCTCGGACAGGGGGAGCCAGCCCCAGCATTTT,CASSSDRGSQPQHF
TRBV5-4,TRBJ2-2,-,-,TGTGCCAGCAGCCCCCACATCAACACCGGGGAGCTGTTTTTT,CASSPHINTGELFF
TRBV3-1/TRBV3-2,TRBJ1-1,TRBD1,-,TGTGCCAGCAGCCAGTCCACAGGGGCTGAAGCTTTCTTT,CASSQSTGAEAFF
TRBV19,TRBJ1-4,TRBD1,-,TGTGCCAGCACCACAGGGGGAAGTGAAAAACTGTTTTTT,CASTTGGSEKLFF
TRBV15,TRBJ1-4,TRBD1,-,TGTGCCACCAGCAGAGGGACAGGGACAAATGAAAAACTGTTTTTT,CATSRGTGTNEKLFF
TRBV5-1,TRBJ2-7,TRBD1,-,TGCGCCAGCAGCCCCTTAACCGGGACAGTCTACGAGCAGTACTTC,CASSPLTGTVYEQYF
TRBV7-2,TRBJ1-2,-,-,TGTGCCAGCAGCTTAGGGGACGCCTATGGCTACACCTTC,CASSLGDAYGYTF
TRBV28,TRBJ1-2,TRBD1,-,TGTGCCAGCAGTTCCCTAGGGGGCGGAATGGGTGGCTACACCTTC,CASSSLGGGMGGYTF
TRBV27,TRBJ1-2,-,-,TGTGCCAGCAGCTCGGGACCGGGAGGTGGCTACACCTTC,CASSSGPGGGYTF
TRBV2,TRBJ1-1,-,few,TGTGCCAGCATGAGGGGAGGGGGCACTGAAGCTTTCTTT,CASMRGGGTEAFF
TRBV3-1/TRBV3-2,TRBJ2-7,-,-,TGTGCCAGCAGCCAGGGTCCCCAGGTCCGAACCTACGAGCAGTACTTC,CASSQGPQVRTYEQYF
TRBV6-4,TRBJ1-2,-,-,TGTGCCAGCAGTCGTGAGGAGGGAGCTAACTATGGCTACACCTTC,CASSREEGANYGYTF
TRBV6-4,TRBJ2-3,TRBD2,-,TGTGCCAGCAGTGACGCGTCTAGCGGGTCCACAGATACGCAGTATTTT,CASSDASSGSTDTQYF
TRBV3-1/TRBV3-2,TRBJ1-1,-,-,TGTGCCAGCAGCCCACAAAGGGACGCTGAAGCTTTCTTT,CASSPQRDAEAFF
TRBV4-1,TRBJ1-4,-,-,TGCGCCAGCAGCCAGGGCATGAGTGGGCGGGGGGAAAAACTGTTTTTT,CASSQGMSGRGEKLFF
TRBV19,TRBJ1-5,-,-,TGTGCCAGTAGTATTGCGAGAAGGGGGGATCAGCCCCAGCATTTT,CASSIARRGDQPQHF
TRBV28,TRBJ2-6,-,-,TGTGCCAGCAGTTTATGGGGGACGGCGACTGGGGCCAACGTCCTGACTTTC,CASSLWGTATGANVLTF
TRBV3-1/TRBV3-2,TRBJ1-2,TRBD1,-,TGTGCCTCTGGCGGAGGGACAGGAACTTTAAACTATGGCTACACCTTC,CASGGGTGTLNYGYTF